These T cell receptor beta chains were read from a single sample in a study of blood T cell repertoires in COVID-19. Using immunoSEQ multiplex PCR, the repertoire was profiled, and TCRdb retains in-frame clones only, with some absent. The profile shows about 350,000 clones, approximately 90% of them singletons. The sequenced sample was peripheral blood. The receptors were sampled from a young woman who had recovered from COVID-19. CDR3s include the opening cysteine and the closing phenylalanine or tryptophan. D genes are given only for firm matches. Where a row states a size, it is once, few, many or the class of an expanded clone; other rows omit it.

J gene,clone size,D gene,V gene,CDR3 DNA,CDR3 protein
TRBJ1-4,NA,NA,TRBV6-5,TGTGCCAGCAGTCCTTACAGGGATGGTGAAAAACTGTTTTTT,CASSPYRDGEKLFF
TRBJ1-6,NA,NA,TRBV10-3,TGTGCCATCCAAGGACAGACTGGCTCCTATAATTCACCCCTCCACTTT,CAIQGQTGSYNSPLHF
TRBJ2-6,once,TRBD2,TRBV4-2,TGTGCCAGCAGCCTAACAGCGGTAGCGGGAGTTTCTGGGGCCAACGTCCTGACTTTC,CASSLTAVAGVSGANVLTF
TRBJ1-3,NA,NA,TRBV7-2,TGTGCCAGCAGCCCCCAGGGGCAGGGTAGCAACACCATATATTTT,CASSPQGQGSNTIYF
TRBJ2-5,NA,NA,TRBV4-3,TGCGCCAGCAGCCAAGGGGGCGGAGATCAAGAGACCCAGTACTTC,CASSQGGGDQETQYF
TRBJ2-2,NA,TRBD2,TRBV27,TGTGCCAGCAGTGGACTAGCGGGAGGAGCGGGCGGGGAGCTGTTTTTT,CASSGLAGGAGGELFF
TRBJ2-1,NA,TRBD2,TRBV25-1,TGTGCCAGCAGTGAACTAGCGGGTCACAATGAGCAGTTCTTC,CASSELAGHNEQFF
TRBJ2-5,NA,TRBD1,TRBV25-1,TGTGCCAGCAGTCCGCGCCGACAGGGTTTCCCACAAGAGACCCAGTACTTC,CASSPRRQGFPQETQYF
TRBJ2-1,NA,NA,TRBV13,TGTGCCAGCAGCTACAACGCCAACAATGAGCAGTTCTTC,CASSYNANNEQFF
TRBJ1-2,NA,TRBD1,TRBV12-3/TRBV12-4,TGTGCCAGCAGCTCAGACAGGGGAGGCGGCTACACCTTC,CASSSDRGGGYTF
TRBJ2-3,NA,TRBD2,TRBV7-2,TGTGCCAGCAGCTTTCAGCTAGCGGTCACAGATACGCAGTATTTT,CASSFQLAVTDTQYF
TRBJ2-2,NA,TRBD2,TRBV19,TGTGCCAGTAGTATATCGGCTAGCGGAGACGGGGAGCTGTTTTTT,CASSISASGDGELFF
TRBJ2-2,NA,NA,TRBV24-1,TGTGCCACCAGGGGACACGATATTTTGGACACCGGGGAGCTGTTTTTT,CATRGHDILDTGELFF
TRBJ1-2,NA,TRBD1,TRBV24-1,TGTGCCATCTCACGGGACAGGGACTATGGCTACACCTTC,CAISRDRDYGYTF
TRBJ2-1,NA,TRBD2,TRBV10-1,TGCGCCAGCAGCTCTGGACTAGCGGGAGGGTTGAATGAGCAGTTCTTC,CASSSGLAGGLNEQFF
TRBJ2-5,once,NA,TRBV7-8,TGTGCCAGCAGCTTAGGAGGGAGGGAGACCCAGTACTTC,CASSLGGRETQYF
TRBJ1-4,NA,NA,TRBV27,TGTGCCAGCAGTGCGACAGTTGCAACTAATGAAAAACTGTTTTTT,CASSATVATNEKLFF
TRBJ2-3,NA,NA,TRBV6-2/TRBV6-3,TGTGCCAGCAGTTCTAGGGGGGATACGCAGTATTTT,CASSSRGDTQYF
TRBJ2-1,few,NA,TRBV6-2/TRBV6-3,TGTGCCAGCAGTTCCCGTCTACTCGAGCAGTTCTTC,CASSSRLLEQFF
TRBJ1-2,NA,TRBD1,TRBV7-9,TGTGCCAGCAGCTCGACCGGGACAGCGCCCAACTATGGCTACACCTTC,CASSSTGTAPNYGYTF
TRBJ2-1,NA,TRBD2,TRBV7-2,TGTGCCAGCAGCAGTGGGGGGGGAGTATACAATGAGCAGTTCTTC,CASSSGGGVYNEQFF
TRBJ1-1,NA,NA,TRBV2,TGTGCCAGCAGAGAACAGGGCGGTGGCACTGAAGCTTTCTTT,CASREQGGGTEAFF
TRBJ2-1,once,NA,TRBV4-1,TGCGCCAGCAGCCAATATCCGCTAGGTGTTGAGCAGTTCTTC,CASSQYPLGVEQFF
TRBJ1-1,once,NA,TRBV6-2/TRBV6-3,TGTGCCAGCAGTTACTCGGGTGGGGGGAGCACTGAAGCTTTCTTT,CASSYSGGGSTEAFF
TRBJ2-1,NA,TRBD2,TRBV6-2/TRBV6-3,TGTGCCAGCAGTTATCTAGCGGGAGCAGGGAAACCTTACAATGAGCAGTTCTTC,CASSYLAGAGKPYNEQFF
TRBJ1-1,NA,NA,TRBV21-1,TGTGCCAGCAGCAAAGTGGCGGGGGGGCGAGGCACTGAAGCTTTCTTT,CASSKVAGGRGTEAFF
TRBJ2-5,NA,NA,TRBV2,TGTGCCAGCAGTGAAGAGGCTAGCTTTATGGAGACCCAGTACTTC,CASSEEASFMETQYF
TRBJ1-2,NA,NA,TRBV4-3,TGCGCCAGCAGCCAAGACAGGGTGTTTCGCACCTTC,CASSQDRVFRTF
TRBJ2-1,NA,TRBD2,TRBV2,TGTGCCAGCAGCGGGACTAGCGGGTCCTACAATGAGCAGTTCTTC,CASSGTSGSYNEQFF
TRBJ2-3,NA,TRBD2,TRBV13,TGTGCCAGCAGCTTGGGTAGCGGGAGTTCGGCGCAGTATTTT,CASSLGSGSSAQYF
TRBJ2-1,once,TRBD1,TRBV11-2,TGTGCCAGCAGCTCCGGACAGGGGGTAAATGAGCAGTTCTTC,CASSSGQGVNEQFF
TRBJ2-1,NA,TRBD2,TRBV18,TGTGCCTCCGGACTAGCGGGAGGGTATGAGCAGTTCTTC,CASGLAGGYEQFF
TRBJ1-5,NA,NA,TRBV19,TGTGCCAGTACCGAGGCAATCGGGGGGTATCAGCCCCAGCATTTT,CASTEAIGGYQPQHF
TRBJ1-4,NA,TRBD1,TRBV6-5,TGTGCCAGCAGGTCGGGACAGGGTAATGAAAAACTGTTTTTT,CASRSGQGNEKLFF
TRBJ2-1,NA,NA,TRBV7-7,TGTGCCAGCAGCTTAGAAGAGGCGGAAACGTACAATGAGCAGTTCTTC,CASSLEEAETYNEQFF
TRBJ1-1,few,NA,TRBV2,TGTGCCGGAGCCCGAGGGGGTAGCACTGAAGCTTTCTTT,CAGARGGSTEAFF
TRBJ2-3,NA,TRBD2,TRBV11-3,TGTGCCAGCAGCTTCAAAGGGACTAGCGGCTTAACAGATACGCAGTATTTT,CASSFKGTSGLTDTQYF
TRBJ1-2,once,NA,TRBV7-9,TGTGCCAGCAGCTTAGGGCAGAGCGTATATGGCTACACCTTC,CASSLGQSVYGYTF
TRBJ2-1,NA,NA,TRBV10-3,TGTGCCATCAGTGAGGGAGAAAGCCACAATGAGCAGTTCTTC,CAISEGESHNEQFF
TRBJ1-1,NA,NA,TRBV27,TGTGCCAGCAGTCTACGATCCACACAGGACACTGAAGCTTTCTTT,CASSLRSTQDTEAFF
TRBJ2-1,once,NA,TRBV11-2,TGTGCCAGCAGCCTACCTGAAATTTACAATGAGCAGTTCTTC,CASSLPEIYNEQFF
TRBJ2-5,NA,NA,TRBV11-3,TGTGCCAGCAGCCGTTCTCTAGGAGGGCTCCAAGAGACCCAGTACTTC,CASSRSLGGLQETQYF
TRBJ2-3,NA,NA,TRBV7-2,TGTGCCAGCAGCTTTCCCGGGGGTTGGACAGATACGCAGTATTTT,CASSFPGGWTDTQYF
TRBJ1-2,once,TRBD1,TRBV19,TGTGCCACCAGACAGGGATCATATGGCTACACCTTC,CATRQGSYGYTF
TRBJ2-5,NA,TRBD2,TRBV3-1/TRBV3-2,TGTGCCAGCAGCCACCACGGGACTAGCGGGGAAGACACCCAGTACTTC,CASSHHGTSGEDTQYF
TRBJ1-1,NA,TRBD1,TRBV11-2,TGTGCCACTTGGACAGGGAACACTGAAGCTTTCTTT,CATWTGNTEAFF
TRBJ1-2,few,NA,TRBV7-2,TGTGCCAGCAGCTTAGCGCTTACGGGATGGGGCTATGGCTACACCTTC,CASSLALTGWGYGYTF
TRBJ2-1,once,NA,TRBV5-8,TGTGCCAGCAGCCCCACTAGCAATGAGCAGTTCTTC,CASSPTSNEQFF
TRBJ2-1,NA,NA,TRBV7-2,TGTGCCAGCAGCCCCGGTGTGGACACCCCACAGTTCTTC,CASSPGVDTPQFF
TRBJ2-1,NA,NA,TRBV7-9,TGTGCCGTTAGGTTGGCGGCGGGGTACTACAATGAGCAGTTCTTC,CAVRLAAGYYNEQFF
TRBJ2-5,NA,TRBD1,TRBV3-1/TRBV3-2,TGTGCCAGCAGCGGAAAAGCAGGGGGCAGAGAGACCCAGTACTTC,CASSGKAGGRETQYF
TRBJ1-5,NA,TRBD1,TRBV6-2/TRBV6-3,TGTGCCAGCAGTTACGACAGGGCCGGTCAGCCCCAGCATTTT,CASSYDRAGQPQHF
TRBJ1-6,NA,NA,TRBV5-1,TGCGCCAGCAGCTTGGGGGAGCGGGGGAATTCACCCCTCCACTTT,CASSLGERGNSPLHF
TRBJ2-5,NA,TRBD1,TRBV11-2,TGTGCCAGCAGCCTAGGACAGGGGTTCCGAGGGGAGACCCAGTACTTC,CASSLGQGFRGETQYF
TRBJ2-2,NA,NA,TRBV5-4,TGTGCCAGCAGCTTGGGGGGCGGGGAGACCGGGGAGCTGTTTTTT,CASSLGGGETGELFF